This T cell receptor (beta chain) was identified in a study of Ad26.COV2.S vaccination and SARS-CoV-2 variants. At the level of the study: Doses of Ad26.COV2.S were injected into muscle once or twice, 56 days apart. Findings of the study overall: Vaccine and placebo groups showed comparable non-spike TCR breadth. Spike-specific TCR breadth was greater after Ad26.COV2.S than placebo.

This CDR3 is built from 14 residues. The germline gives CDR1 SGHRS, CDR2 YFSETQ. Trimming stripped 4 bases from V and 1 base from J, with 8 bases between. Details on this clone: Its antigen is undetermined.

The treatment here: around 19 received Ad26.COV2.S at low or high dose, single or two shots; about 5 received placebo; per-sample allocation not given. The study sampled participants on day 63 after the first vaccine or placebo injection. Profiling relied on immunoSEQ multiplex PCR, and the TCRdb table lists in-frame clones only, not all of them. Of 200,000 to 300,000 clones in the sample, over 75% are singletons; the top ten hold around 11%. This material consisted of peripheral blood, taken in a trial of Ad26.COV2.S vaccine versus placebo. The clonotype comes from a person between 18 and 59 years old who received the Ad26.COV2.S COVID-19 vaccine or a placebo. The V and J genes are TRBV5-1 and TRBJ2-2; tentatively, D is TRBD1 (6 bases). CDR3 nucleotides: TGCGCCAGCAGCGAGGACAGGAACACCGGGGAGCTGTTTTTT. Protein: CASSEDRNTGELFF.